These 32 T cell receptor beta chains share one sample of origin, sequenced in a study of T cells in Graves' hyperthyroidism and ophthalmopathy. Authors of the study amplified TCR beta CDR3 regions from RNA transcripts. HTBI primers drove first-round RT-PCR of the TCR CDR3. Via MiXCR, TCRdb re-called the multiplex PCR reads, giving one row per CDR3 protein. The table shows about 620,000 distinct CDR3 sequences, with 15% to 20% occurring only once. Source material: blood. Every receptor here comes from a woman aged 25 to 39 with Graves' hyperthyroidism.

Regarding this clonotype: One junction end does not reproduce the germline sequence, and a read error may be involved. The genes are TRBV7-2 and TRBJ2-1, with a possible D match to TRBD2 (6 bases). Germline CDR1 SGHTA, CDR2 FQGNSA. This CDR3 comprises 15 residues. The CDR3 here is CAGSLAVLRDNEQFF. The CDR3 region has the DNA TGTGCCGGCAGCTTAGCGGTTTTAAGAGACAATGAGCAGTTCTTC.

This clonotype turned up a few times. In nucleotides, the CDR3 is TGTGCCAGCAGGTCAGGGGGCTCTGGAAACACCATATATTTT. Its protein is CASRSGGSGNTIYF. The chain uses TRBV6-1 and TRBJ1-3; TRBD1 matches at 7 bases. CDR1 and CDR2 (germline): MNHNS, SASEGT. The trim removed 6 bases at V and 0 bases at J, leaving 2 bases unmatched. The CDR3 is 14 residues long.

In this sample, this clonotype turned up many times. The CDR3 reads CASSQDPRDTLYNEQFF. The CDR3 bases are TGTGCCAGCAGCCAAGATCCCCGGGACACCCTTTACAATGAGCAGTTCTTC. The chain couples TRBV3-1 to TRBJ2-1, with D possibly matching TRBD1 (6 bases). Per the germline V gene, CDR1 is LGHDT and CDR2 is YNNKEL (reference sequence). CDR3 length: 17 amino acids. V lost 0 bases to trimming and J lost 4 bases, with 16 bases between them.

The chain combines TRBV6-9 with TRBJ2-6; 12 nucleotides match TRBD2. CDR1 is MNHGY and CDR2 is SVAAGI in the germline V gene. The ends lost 4 bases at V and 0 bases at J; junction bases unmatched: 4. The CDR3 is made up of 18 amino acids. DNA of the CDR3: TGTGCCAGCAGTTCGCCGGGACTAGCGGGCTCTGGGGCCAACGTCCTGACTTTC. The encoded protein is CASSSPGLAGSGANVLTF.

At least ten counts were recorded for this clonotype. The rearrangement joins TRBV12-3 or TRBV12-4 to TRBJ2-3; D might be TRBD2 (7 bases). Trimming removed 3 bases at V and 5 bases at J, with 12 bases between. The CDR3 has 14 amino acids. CDR3 loop: CASSLGGQGDTQYF. The DNA for the CDR3 is TGTGCCAGCAGTTTGGGGGGGCAGGGAGATACGCAGTATTTT.

This clonotype appeared many times. The chain links TRBV28 to TRBJ2-1; 8 bases agree with TRBD2. Germline loops: CDR1 MDHEN, CDR2 SYDVKM. The CDR3 sequence is 16 residues long. J gave up 4 bases and V 3 bases, and 8 bases lay outside the gene matches. This chain's CDR3 is CASSFLTGTRYNEQFF. The CDR3 region has the DNA TGTGCCAGCAGTTTCCTTACCGGGACTAGGTACAATGAGCAGTTCTTC.

Concerning this clonotype: Relative to the germline gene, one junction end is altered; a read error may explain this. The chain joins TRBV19 to TRBJ2-7, with 14 bases fitting TRBD2. CDR1 and CDR2 (germline): LNHDA, SQIVND (reference sequence). This CDR3 is 14 amino acids long. The DNA for the CDR3 is TGTGCCAGTAGAACCGGGACTAGCGGGAGCGAGCGGTACTTC. It codes for CASRTGTSGSERYF.

This clonotype was seen at least ten times. The chain couples TRBV13 to TRBJ1-1; the D is unclear. Trimming removed 5 bases at V and 2 bases at J, with 12 bases between. CDR3 size: 14 residues. Germline CDR1 PRHDT, CDR2 FYEKMQ (reference sequence). The CDR3 protein is CASSTESTNTEAFF. CDR3 nucleotides: TGTGCCAGCAGCACCGAGAGCACAAACACTGAAGCTTTCTTT. Variable domain in full (rest from reference TRBV13 and TRBJ1-1): AAGVIQSPRHLIKEKRETATLKCYPIPRHDTVYWYQQGPGQDPQFLISFYEKMQSDKGSIPDRFSAQQFSDYHSELNMSSLELGDSALYFCASSTESTNTEAFFGQGTRLTVV.

This clonotype turned up a few times. The J gene is TRBJ2-3, the V gene TRBV18; D unclear. Per the germline V gene, CDR1 is KGHSH and CDR2 is LQKENI. V dropped 3 bases and J dropped 6 bases, with 13 bases sitting between them. This CDR3 is built from 14 residues. The CDR3 protein is CASSPGLVEDTQYF. The CDR3 region has the DNA TGTGCCAGCTCACCTGGGCTAGTGGAGGATACGCAGTATTTT.

This clonotype was seen a handful of times. The CDR3, as DNA: TGTGCCAGCCCTCGCCTGAACGAGCAGTACTTC. Translation gives CASPRLNEQYF. The rearrangement joins TRBV6-1 to TRBJ2-7; D is unclear. The CDR3 is made up of 11 amino acids. CDR1 and CDR2 from the germline V gene are MNHNS and SASEGT. With 8 bases removed from V and 5 bases from J, the gap between germline ends came to 10 bases.

The sample holds many counts of this clonotype. CDR3 coding DNA: TGTGCCAGCAGTCCACGACTAGCGGCTTCCTACGAGCAGTACTTC. It yields the protein CASSPRLAASYEQYF. V is TRBV28 and J is TRBJ2-7; TRBD2 agrees at 9 bases. The germline gives CDR1 MDHEN, CDR2 SYDVKM. The CDR3 contains 15 residues. After removal of 5 bases from V and 1 base from J, the junction contained 6 bases not matched to a gene.

This clonotype appeared many times. The chain combines TRBV7-3 with TRBJ2-3; D call uncertain. CDR1 is SGHTA, CDR2 FQGTGA, per germline. The V gene lost 2 bases and the J gene lost 0 bases, with 6 bases spanning the gap. The CDR3 covers 14 residues. The DNA for the CDR3 is TGTGCCAGCAGCTTATTGCTTAGCACAGATACGCAGTATTTT. This sequence encodes CASSLLLSTDTQYF. Full variable domain (rest looked up from reference TRBV7-3 and TRBJ2-3): GAGVSQTPSNKVTEKGKYVELRCDPISGHTALYWYRQSLGQGPEFLIYFQGTGAADDSGLPNDRFFAVRPEGSVSTLKIQRTERGDSAVYLCASSLLLSTDTQYFGPGTRLTVL.

This clonotype appeared a few times. The chain joins TRBV29-1 to TRBJ2-7; 7 nucleotides agree with TRBD1. CDR3 size: 14 residues. Germline V gene lookup returns CDR1 SQVTM and CDR2 ANQGSEA. J was trimmed by 7 bases and V by 8 bases; bases with no gene match: 17. CDR3 nucleotide sequence: TGCAGCTTCGTAGGGGGCAGCCCTTTAGCGGAGCAGTACTTC. This translates into CSFVGGSPLAEQYF.

The CDR3, as DNA: TGCGCCAGCAACATACAGGGGAGCTATGGCTACACCTTC. Residues: CASNIQGSYGYTF. The gene calls are TRBV5-1 and TRBJ1-2; 7 bases are shared with TRBD1. The V and J ends lost 6 bases and 4 bases, in that order; junction bases with no gene match: 6. Germline loops: CDR1 SGHRS, CDR2 YFSETQ. The CDR3 is 13 residues long. Full variable domain (missing parts from reference TRBV5-1 and TRBJ1-2): KAGVTQTPRYLIKTRGQQVTLSCSPISGHRSVSWYQQTPGQGLQFLFEYFSETQRNKGNFPGRFSGRQFSNSRSEMNVSTLELGDSALYLCASNIQGSYGYTFGSGTRLTVV.

This clonotype was picked up many times. This chain links TRBV13 with TRBJ2-7; D might be TRBD2 (6 bases). Germline V gives CDR1 PRHDT, CDR2 FYEKMQ (reference sequence). Between the trimmed V and J ends, which lost 5 bases and 6 bases, there was a span of 14 bases. The CDR3 is 13 residues long. This chain's CDR3 is CASSSGRGAEQYF. The CDR3 DNA is TGTGCCAGCAGCAGTGGGCGGGGAGCCGAGCAGTACTTC.

In this sample, this clonotype turned up many times. This rearrangement joins TRBV20-1 to TRBJ2-7, with TRBD2 matching 11 bases. Germline lookup yields CDR1 DFQATT and CDR2 SNEGSKA (reference sequence). J was trimmed by 7 bases and V by 2 bases; bases with no gene match: 10. There are 15 residues in the CDR3. The CDR3 is CSARPSGLAGWEQYF. For the CDR3, the DNA is TGCAGTGCTAGACCCTCAGGACTAGCGGGCTGGGAGCAGTACTTC.

Many counts were recorded for this clonotype. The chain joins TRBV27 to TRBJ2-7; D is uncertain. The V end lost 4 bases, the J end lost 4 bases, and 11 bases lay between the germline ends. This CDR3 has 13 residues. The germline V gene encodes CDR1 MNHEY and CDR2 SMNVEV (reference sequence). This chain's CDR3 is CASSSPQEYEQYF. CDR3 DNA sequence: TGTGCCAGCAGTTCCCCTCAGGAGTACGAGCAGTACTTC.

The chain carries TRBV12-3 or TRBV12-4 and TRBJ2-7, with D possibly matching TRBD1 (6 bases). The CDR3 has 14 amino acids. Trimming took 6 bases from V and 4 from J, leaving 16 bases between them. CDR3 sequence reads: CASSVEPGQYEQYF. The CDR3 nucleotides are TGTGCCAGCAGCGTAGAACCGGGACAATACGAGCAGTACTTC.

The rearrangement joins TRBV7-2 to TRBJ2-4; maybe TRBD2 (6 bases). This CDR3 comprises 15 residues. Germline CDR1 reads SGHTA; CDR2 reads FQGNSA. V was clipped by 0 bases and J by 5 bases, with 11 bases between them. The CDR3 loop reads CASSLARGGQNIQYF. The CDR3 DNA reads as TGTGCCAGCAGCTTAGCGCGGGGCGGCCAAAACATTCAGTACTTC.

This clonotype has ten or more counts. The gene calls are TRBV28 and TRBJ2-1; tentatively, D is TRBD1 or TRBD2 (5 bases each). The CDR3 has 14 amino acids. Trimming pared 7 bases from V and 2 bases from J, leaving 12 bases between. Germline V gene sequence: CDR1 MDHEN, CDR2 SYDVKM. This CDR3 is CASMGVNTYNEQFF. Written as DNA, the CDR3 is TGTGCCAGCATGGGGGTTAACACCTACAATGAGCAGTTCTTC.

The V call is TRBV7-9, the J call TRBJ2-3, with no clear D. Germline V gene data show CDR1 as SEHNR and CDR2 as FQNEAQ (reference sequence). Trimming took 5 bases from V and 1 from J, leaving 10 bases between them. This CDR3 is built from 14 residues. In nucleotides, the CDR3 is TGTGCCAGCAGCACCCTACTGGGCACAGATACGCAGTATTTT. Amino acid sequence: CASSTLLGTDTQYF.

This clonotype was detected many times. The V and J genes are TRBV30 and TRBJ1-5; D possibly corresponds to TRBD1 (6 bases). Germline CDR1 GTSNPN, CDR2 SVGIG (reference sequence). V shed 0 bases and J shed 4 bases, with 13 bases lying between them. The CDR3 spans 15 residues. The DNA of the CDR3 is TGTGCCTGGAGTGTCCCGGGGGCAGGAAATCAGCCCCAGCATTTT. Residues: CAWSVPGAGNQPQHF.

The CDR3 DNA sequence: TGTGCCAGCAGCTTAGCAGCTCTAGACAGATTCTCCTACGAGCAGTACTTC. Translation: CASSLAALDRFSYEQYF. The V gene is TRBV7-9, the J gene TRBJ2-7; D possibly corresponds to TRBD1 (5 bases). Germline CDR1 is SEHNR and CDR2 is FQNEAQ (reference sequence). The CDR3 covers 17 residues. Deletions cut 0 bases from V and 0 bases from J, with 15 bases between. Drawing the rest from reference TRBV7-9 and TRBJ2-7, the complete variable domain is DTGVSQNPRHKITKRGQNVTFRCDPISEHNRLYWYRQTLGQGPEFLTYFQNEAQLEKSRLLSDRFSAERPKGSFSTLEIQRTEQGDSAMYLCASSLAALDRFSYEQYFGPGTRLTVT.

This clonotype was seen only a few times. The chain is built from TRBV10-3 and TRBJ1-6; D remains ambiguous. Trimming removed 3 bases from V and 4 bases from J, with 10 bases in between. From germline, CDR1 is ENHRY and CDR2 SYGVKD. The CDR3 contains 15 residues. The CDR3 sequence is CAISDTVSYNSPLHF. The CDR3 DNA sequence: TGTGCCATCAGTGACACAGTCTCTTATAATTCACCCCTCCACTTT.

This clonotype has only a few counts. The chain joins TRBV19 to TRBJ2-1; 7 bases are a match to TRBD2. V lost 7 bases to trimming and J lost 6 bases; unmatched junction nucleotides: 9. Looked up from germline, CDR1 is LNHDA and CDR2 is SQIVND (reference sequence). The CDR3 consists of 14 residues. CDR3 in amino acids: CASMWASGLNEQFF. CDR3 bases: TGTGCCAGTATGTGGGCTAGCGGACTCAATGAGCAGTTCTTC.

This clonotype occurred a few times. The rearrangement joins TRBV20-1 to TRBJ2-5; tentative D call: TRBD1 (6 bases). Germline V lookup: CDR1 DFQATT, CDR2 SNEGSKA (reference sequence). This CDR3 has 12 amino acids. V gave up 0 bases and J gave up 14 bases, with 16 bases separating them. DNA for the CDR3: TGCAGTGCTAGAGATCAACCGGGGACACCTTACTTC. Translated, it gives CSARDQPGTPYF.

The sample holds a few counts of this clonotype. The rearrangement joins TRBV29-1 to TRBJ2-1; 9 nucleotides align to TRBD1. This CDR3 is built from 13 residues. V was pared by 2 bases and J by 8 bases, with 4 bases of the junction left unmatched. Germline V CDR1 and CDR2: SQVTM, ANQGSEA. The CDR3 region has the DNA TGCAGCGTTGAAAGGGACAGGGAGTATGAGCAGTTCTTC. This sequence encodes CSVERDREYEQFF.

This clonotype was recorded a few times. The chain uses TRBV19 and TRBJ1-5; no clear D. This CDR3 has 13 amino acids. V dropped 7 bases and J dropped 0 bases, with 7 bases sitting between them. Germline V gene data show CDR1 as LNHDA and CDR2 as SQIVND (reference sequence). CDR3 in amino acids: CASTRYSNQPQHF. The CDR3, as DNA: TGTGCCAGTACCCGGTATAGCAATCAGCCCCAGCATTTT.

In its sample, this clonotype was seen a few times. The rearrangement links TRBV20-1 to TRBJ2-1; 14 bases are a match to TRBD2. Germline CDR1 and CDR2: DFQATT and SNEGSKA (reference sequence). Losses at the gene ends were 6 bases for V and 8 bases for J; bases not matched to a gene: 12. The CDR3 is made up of 16 amino acids. As DNA, the CDR3 is TGCAGTGCGACCGGGACTAGCGGGAGTAGGGCCCATGAGCAGTTCTTC. Encoded protein: CSATGTSGSRAHEQFF.

This clonotype has ten or more counts. The chain combines TRBV20-1 with TRBJ2-5; 12 bases are a match to TRBD2. The length of the CDR3 is 14 residues. V lost 5 bases and J lost 0; bases outside the gene matches: 1. Germline V gene lookup returns CDR1 DFQATT and CDR2 SNEGSKA (reference sequence). The CDR3 nucleotides are TGCAGTGCTCTAGCGGGAGGGGACCAAGAGACCCAGTACTTC. It encodes CSALAGGDQETQYF.

This clonotype was seen at least ten times. The chain has TRBV2 and TRBJ2-1; 8 bases match TRBD1. CDR3 length: 14 residues. CDR1 SNHLY and CDR2 FYNNEI come from the germline V gene. V lost 6 bases and J lost 2; bases outside the gene matches: 3. CDR3 sequence: CASRDRGPYNEQFF. In nucleotides, the CDR3 is TGTGCCAGCAGAGACAGGGGTCCCTACAATGAGCAGTTCTTC.

This clonotype has only a few counts. The chain links TRBV6-2 or TRBV6-3 to TRBJ2-1; 15 bases are shared with TRBD2. Per germline, CDR1 MNHEY and CDR2 SVGEGT. The CDR3 is made up of 16 amino acids. The V and J ends lost 6 bases and 4 bases, in that order; junction bases with no gene match: 4. CDR3 sequence (DNA): TGTGCCAGCAGAACCGGGACTAGCGGGAGGTACAATGAGCAGTTCTTC. Amino acid sequence: CASRTGTSGRYNEQFF.